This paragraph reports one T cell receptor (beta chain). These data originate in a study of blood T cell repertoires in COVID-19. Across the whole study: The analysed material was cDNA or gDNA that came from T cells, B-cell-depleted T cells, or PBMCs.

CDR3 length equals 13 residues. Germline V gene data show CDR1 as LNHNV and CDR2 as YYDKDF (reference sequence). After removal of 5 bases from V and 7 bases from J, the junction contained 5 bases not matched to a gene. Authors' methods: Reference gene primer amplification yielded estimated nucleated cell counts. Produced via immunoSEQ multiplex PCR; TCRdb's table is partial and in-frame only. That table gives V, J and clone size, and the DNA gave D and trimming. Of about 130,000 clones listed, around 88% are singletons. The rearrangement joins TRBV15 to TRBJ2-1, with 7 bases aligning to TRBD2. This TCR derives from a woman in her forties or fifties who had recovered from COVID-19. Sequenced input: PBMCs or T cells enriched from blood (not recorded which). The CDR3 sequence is CATSLEGGNEQFF. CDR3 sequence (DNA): TGTGCCACCAGCCTGGAGGGAGGGAATGAGCAGTTCTTC.